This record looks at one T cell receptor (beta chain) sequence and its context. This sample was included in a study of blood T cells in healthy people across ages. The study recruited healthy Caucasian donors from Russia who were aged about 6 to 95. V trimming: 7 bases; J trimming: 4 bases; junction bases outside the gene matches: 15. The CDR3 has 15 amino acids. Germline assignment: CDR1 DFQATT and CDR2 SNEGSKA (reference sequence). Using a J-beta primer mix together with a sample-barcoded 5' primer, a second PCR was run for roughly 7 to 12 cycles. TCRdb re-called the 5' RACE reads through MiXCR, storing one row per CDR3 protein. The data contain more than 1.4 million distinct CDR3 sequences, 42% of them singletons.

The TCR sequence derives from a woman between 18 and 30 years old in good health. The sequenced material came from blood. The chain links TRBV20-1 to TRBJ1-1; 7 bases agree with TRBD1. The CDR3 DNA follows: TGCAGTGTCCGATCCCAGGGGGTGGGAACCACTGAAGCTTTCTTT. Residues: CSVRSQGVGTTEAFF.